Here is one T cell receptor beta chain with its context. What this receptor recognizes is not known. Nothing much larger sits one base from this clone, and base qualities are not available. The sample belongs to a study of T cell responses to AZD1222 COVID-19 vaccine (dated by TCRdb to the early 2020s). Regarding the research as a whole: A total of approximately 230 trial participants underwent TCR sequencing, of whom nearly 210 received two doses of AZD1222 and some 25 received two doses of the MenACWY control vaccine. Trial participants were enrolled into age subgroups of 18-55, 56-69 and 70-plus years, which contained about 150, 28 and 57 TCR-sequenced participants, respectively. Overall study outcomes, separate from this receptor: The 56-69-year group was small, and its depth increase did not reach significance, likely because of low power. Conclusions about previously exposed vaccinees are limited because only five to seven AZD1222 recipients were SARS-CoV-2 seropositive at baseline. A significant rise in spike-specific TCR breadth and depth was observed after two AZD1222 doses relative to day 0 and relative to MenACWY recipients. The vaccine-associated CD4 TCRs covered the entire spike protein, and the dominant responses fell in regions 160-218 and 743-854. Reportedly, close to half of the unique spike-specific TCRs recognized epitopes lying outside the regions that are mutated in the B.1.351 and B.1.1.7 variants. Because no day 14 peak-response samples were available, the repertoires could be characterized only after the peak T cell response. Participants were mostly white British and included more females than males, and it was suggested by the authors that clonal diversity may have been underestimated.

Reading from cysteine to phenylalanine, the CDR3 counts 14 amino acids. Only CDR3 DNA is held: 42 bases, read in frame from base 1. As encoded in the germline V gene (reference sequence), CDR1 is LNHNV while CDR2 is YYDKDF. The germline ends are 12 bases apart after V is trimmed by 0 bases and J by 7 bases. The CDR3 regions of human TCRbeta chains were analyzed by immunosequencing. As for the authors' bioinformatics: TCRs in the repertoires were matched against a reference library of SARS-CoV-2-specific TCRs that had been generated with the MIRA antigen-specificity platform. Breadth was defined as the fraction of unique TCRs that were SARS-CoV-2-associated. Depth was defined as the fraction of total T cells that were SARS-CoV-2-associated. Each spike-specific TCR was assigned to its reactive spike region and to a CD4 or CD8 class using the MIRA data. Log10-transformed breadth and depth values were compared by one-way ANOVA with Sidak's multiple comparisons tests. TCRdb stores this immuneACCESS table with in-frame sequences only. Part of the clones is absent; in the studies checked, under half of the shortfall reflects unresolved V genes, and no reason is known for the rest. The V and J calls and clone size are taken from that table; D and trimming were inferred from the DNA. For this sample the table gives around 75,000 clones, of which around 89% were detected only once. Of the sample, about 9.1% is held by the ten largest clones.

The sample's time point label is to be understood as: about 28 days (+/-7) after the second vaccine dose. The treatment or condition label here, explained by the study, means: meningococcal conjugate vaccine given as trial control. Vaccinee samples were obtained from the UK trials COV001 and COV002, which included a single-blind randomized controlled phase 2/3 trial of AZD1222 (ChAdOx1 nCoV-19) in healthy adults. For TCRbeta chain sequencing, PBMC samples from trial participants were taken at day 0 and at day 28 after the second dose. The V and J genes are TRBV15 and TRBJ1-1; no confident D gene assignment can be made. This sequence was found in an adult who received the MenACWY meningococcal vaccine as a control. This sample comprised peripheral blood, obtained 28 days after the second dose of the MenACWY control vaccine. The nucleotide sequence reads as follows: TGTGCCACCAGCAGAGATTTAGGGTCCGATGAAGCTTTCTTT. It translates to CATSRDLGSDEAFF.